A single sample gave rise to the 18 T cell receptor beta chains below, sequenced in a study of blood T cell repertoires in COVID-19. Produced via immunoSEQ multiplex PCR; TCRdb's table is partial and in-frame only. The data hold a few hundred thousand clones, with 80% to 90% observed a single time. Sequencing input: peripheral blood. These receptors originate from a woman between 45 and 60 years old with acute or convalescent COVID-19.

This chain connects TRBV5-4 to TRBJ1-3, with TRBD1 matching over 7 bases. Germline V gene sequence: CDR1 SGHNT, CDR2 YYREEE (reference sequence). CDR3 length: 15 residues. V was clipped by 3 bases and J by 4 bases; unmatched bases: 7. As DNA, the CDR3 is TGTGCCAGCAGCTCCGGGACAGACCCCGGAAACACCATATATTTT. Translated, it gives CASSSGTDPGNTIYF.

On this clone itself: Within the sample, other DNA sequences also encode this same CDR3. The rearrangement links TRBV5-1 to TRBJ2-5; D not resolved. Trimming took 2 bases from V and 5 from J, leaving 4 bases between them. Per germline, CDR1 SGHRS and CDR2 YFSETQ. The CDR3 extends over 11 amino acids. The CDR3, as DNA: TGCGCCAGCAGCTTATCGGAGACCCAGTACTTC. Translation gives CASSLSETQYF. The full variable domain, rest sourced from reference TRBV5-1 and TRBJ2-5, is KAGVTQTPRYLIKTRGQQVTLSCSPISGHRSVSWYQQTPGQGLQFLFEYFSETQRNKGNFPGRFSGRQFSNSRSEMNVSTLELGDSALYLCASSLSETQYFGPGTRLLVL.

This sequence joins TRBV28 and TRBJ2-7; no firm D call. Trimming pared 8 bases from V and 5 bases from J, leaving 16 bases between. The germline V gene has CDR1 MDHEN and CDR2 SYDVKM. CDR3 length: 13 residues. CDR3: CASFDMVRNEQYF. Written as DNA, the CDR3 is TGTGCCAGCTTCGACATGGTGCGCAACGAGCAGTACTTC.

The rearrangement uses TRBV7-2 and TRBJ2-2; D perhaps matches TRBD1 (5 bases). The germline V and J ends were trimmed by 3 bases and 6 bases, with 11 bases remaining between them. The CDR3 is 14 amino acids. CDR1 SGHTA and CDR2 FQGNSA come from the germline V gene. CDR3 sequence (DNA): TGTGCCAGCAGCTTCCGACAGTACCCCGGGGAGCTGTTTTTT. It codes for CASSFRQYPGELFF.

The CDR3 DNA follows: TGCGCCAGCAGCTTGGTCGGCGGGAGTATCTACAATGAGCAGTTCTTC. Protein product: CASSLVGGSIYNEQFF. This sequence joins TRBV5-1 and TRBJ2-1; 7 nucleotides match TRBD2. The ends lost 0 bases at V and 3 bases at J; junction bases unmatched: 6. The CDR3 runs 16 residues. The germline V gene encodes CDR1 SGHRS and CDR2 YFSETQ.

This chain connects TRBV21-1 to TRBJ1-2; the D segment call TRBD1 is taken from the table without a DNA check. TRBV21-1 is annotated as a pseudogene. This CDR3 is built from 14 residues. As DNA, the CDR3 is TGTGCCAGCAGCAAAGGACAGGGAGACTATGGCTACACCTTC. The encoded protein is CASSKGQGDYGYTF.

This clone was seen a few times. The J gene is TRBJ1-1, the V gene TRBV5-6; tentatively, D is TRBD1 (5 bases). CDR1 and CDR2 (germline): SGHDT, YYEEEE. This CDR3 is 17 amino acids long. Trimming shortened V by 1 base and J by 3 bases, and 19 bases separated the two germline ends. DNA of the CDR3: TGTGCCAGCAGCTTGTCGCCCCCCTTTCGGGGGGACACTGAAGCTTTCTTT. Its protein product is CASSLSPPFRGDTEAFF. Looking up the rest from reference TRBV5-6 and TRBJ1-1 gives the full variable domain: DAGVTQSPTHLIKTRGQQVTLRCSPKSGHDTVSWYQQALGQGPQFIFQYYEEEERQRGNFPDRFSGHQFPNYSSELNVNALLLGDSALYLCASSLSPPFRGDTEAFFGQGTRLTVV.

The chain uses TRBV6-2 or TRBV6-3 and TRBJ1-2; tentatively, D is TRBD1 (5 bases). V was shortened by 6 bases and J by 3 bases, with 14 bases between the two germline ends. Germline CDR1 MNHEY, CDR2 SVGEGT. The CDR3 spans 14 residues. The CDR3 sequence is CASSPVGGDYGYTF. Here the CDR3 DNA reads TGTGCCAGCAGCCCCGTTGGGGGGGACTATGGCTACACCTTC.

The chain combines TRBV13 with TRBJ1-2; 8 positions agree with TRBD1. The CDR3 runs 13 residues. Germline assignment: CDR1 PRHDT and CDR2 FYEKMQ (reference sequence). Unmatched junction bases numbered 4, after V lost 5 bases and J lost 5 bases. CDR3 loop: CASSADRGYGYTF. For the CDR3, the DNA is TGTGCCAGCAGCGCCGACAGGGGTTATGGCTACACCTTC.

In DNA form, the CDR3 reads TGTGCCAGCAGTCCCGCATTAGGACAGCTCATGAACACTGAAGCTTTCTTT. Amino acid sequence: CASSPALGQLMNTEAFF. The chain couples TRBV28 to TRBJ1-1; D is possibly TRBD1 (6 bases). V shed 5 bases and J shed 0 bases, with 19 bases lying between them. Germline values: CDR1 MDHEN, CDR2 SYDVKM. This CDR3 has 17 amino acids.

CDR3 protein: CASSVGLQGPRVAGGDEQFF. The DNA for the CDR3 is TGTGCCAGCAGCGTAGGGCTACAGGGGCCCCGAGTAGCGGGAGGCGATGAGCAGTTCTTC. This chain joins TRBV9 and TRBJ2-1, with 10 bases aligning to TRBD2. In germline, CDR1 is SGDLS, CDR2 YYNGEE. Trimming removed 0 bases from V and 8 bases from J; junction bases left unmatched: 20. This CDR3 has 20 residues.

The J gene is TRBJ2-2, the V gene TRBV28; D gene ambiguous. Germline V gene sequence: CDR1 MDHEN, CDR2 SYDVKM. The CDR3 is 14 amino acids. V lost 5 bases to trimming and J lost 1 base, with 8 bases between them. The CDR3 reads CASSGSGNTGELFF. The CDR3 DNA reads TGTGCCAGCAGTGGGTCAGGGAACACCGGGGAGCTGTTTTTT.

The chain couples TRBV9 to TRBJ2-2; the match to TRBD2 covers 8 bases. The J segment lost 5 bases and the V segment lost 5 bases, leaving 17 bases of the junction unmatched. The CDR3 covers 18 residues. Germline V gene sequence: CDR1 SGDLS, CDR2 YYNGEE. The CDR3 spells CASSGTPGGTRATGELFF. The CDR3 region has the DNA TGTGCCAGCAGTGGGACCCCCGGCGGGACTAGGGCTACCGGGGAGCTGTTTTTT.

This chain uses TRBV12-2 with TRBJ1-6; the tabulated D call, TRBD1, remains unverified against the DNA. TRBV12-2 is annotated as a pseudogene. This CDR3 comprises 19 residues. This CDR3 is CASRPLGPVPFSYNSPLHF. The DNA of the CDR3 is TGTGCAAGTCGCCCGCTGGGGCCCGTACCTTTCTCCTATAATTCACCCCTCCACTTT.

The J gene is TRBJ1-2, the V gene TRBV29-1; 9 bases align to TRBD1. The CDR3 consists of 17 residues. Per germline, CDR1 SQVTM and CDR2 ANQGSEA. Trimming cost V 4 bases and J 4 bases; bases outside gene matches: 16. CDR3 bases: TGCAGCGTTGTCAACTCTAAACAGGGGGCCAGAGGCTATGGCTACACCTTC. Residues: CSVVNSKQGARGYGYTF. Complete variable domain (other parts from reference TRBV29-1 and TRBJ1-2): SAVISQKPSRDICQRGTSLTIQCQVDSQVTMMFWYRQQPGQSLTLIATANQGSEATYESGFVIDKFPISRPNLTFSTLTVSNMSPEDSSIYLCSVVNSKQGARGYGYTFGSGTRLTVV.

This clone was observed a handful of times. V usage is TRBV5-8 and J usage is TRBJ2-1; D is perhaps TRBD1 (6 bases). The V and J ends lost 0 bases and 9 bases respectively, with 16 bases between them. The CDR3 runs to 15 residues. Germline V gene sequence: CDR1 SGHTS, CDR2 YDEGEE. CDR3 sequence reads: CASSLEGHHIGEQFF. The CDR3 region has the DNA TGTGCCAGCAGCTTGGAGGGACATCACATCGGTGAGCAGTTCTTC.

The chain combines TRBV4-1 with TRBJ2-7; 9 bases are a match to TRBD2. Germline CDR1 is MGHRA and CDR2 is YSYEKL. With 2 bases clipped from V and 6 bases from J, the junction kept 14 bases outside the gene matches. The CDR3 loop spans 17 amino acids. The CDR3 DNA is TGCGCCAGCAGCCAAAGAACCCCGGGACTAGCTACTACCGAGCAGTACTTC. The encoded protein is CASSQRTPGLATTEQYF.

The rearrangement joins TRBV20-1 to TRBJ1-3; 9 positions match TRBD1. Trimming removed 3 bases from V and 2 bases from J; junction bases left unmatched: 5. The CDR3 extends over 15 amino acids. The V gene's germline CDR1 is DFQATT and CDR2 SNEGSKA (reference sequence). The CDR3 protein is CSASSGQGTGNTIYF. CDR3 sequence (DNA): TGCAGTGCTAGTTCGGGACAGGGAACTGGAAACACCATATATTTT.